This entry is about one T cell receptor (beta chain). Antigen specificity is unknown. This entry is derived from a study of T cell repertoires in cytomegalovirus infection. Study background: Evidence of both CMV infection and a matching HLA type came from public TCR beta signatures.

Study-wide results and limits: Carriage of CMV together with the relevant HLA was identifiable through cumulative public TCR beta family frequency. Ex vivo, HLA-C-restricted CMV-specific TCR beta clonotypes prevailed over the rest of the response.

In TCRdb, the reads were re-called with MiXCR into one record per CDR3 protein. Of about 460,000 distinct CDR3 sequences in the sample, about 11% were seen once. V lost 6 bases and J lost 7; bases outside the gene matches: 9. The CDR3 runs to 14 residues. Germline CDR1 is MNHEY and CDR2 is SMNVEV (reference sequence). The chain combines TRBV27 with TRBJ2-7, with 10 bases lining up with TRBD1. The receptor was derived from a human donor in good health (CMV status not recorded). Some clones in this sample may be carry-over from other donors' samples. Sequenced sample: PBMCs. The CDR3 loop reads CASSTGTGVGEQYF. CDR3 DNA: TGTGCCAGCAGCACCGGGACAGGGGTAGGAGAGCAGTACTTC.